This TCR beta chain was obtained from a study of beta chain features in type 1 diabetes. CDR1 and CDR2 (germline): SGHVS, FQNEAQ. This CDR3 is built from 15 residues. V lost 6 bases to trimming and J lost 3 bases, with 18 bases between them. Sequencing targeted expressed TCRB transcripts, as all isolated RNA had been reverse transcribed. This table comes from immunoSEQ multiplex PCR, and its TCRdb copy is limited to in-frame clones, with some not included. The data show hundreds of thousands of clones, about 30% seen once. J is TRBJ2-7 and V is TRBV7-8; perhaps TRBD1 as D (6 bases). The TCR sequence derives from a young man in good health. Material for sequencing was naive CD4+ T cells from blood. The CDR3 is CASSPTGTKIYEQYF. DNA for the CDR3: TGTGCCAGCAGTCCTACCGGGACAAAAATCTACGAGCAGTACTTC.